What follows are 17 T cell receptor beta chains derived from one specimen sequenced in a study of blood T cell repertoires in COVID-19. This table comes from immunoSEQ multiplex PCR, and its TCRdb copy is limited to in-frame clones, with some not included. The sample has about 130,000 clones, around four fifths seen once; the top ten hold more than 5%. The source material was PBMCs or T cells enriched from blood (not recorded which). These receptor sequences come from a woman in her fifties or sixties who had recovered from COVID-19.

The chain carries TRBV10-3 and TRBJ2-3; possibly TRBD2 for D (5 bases). CDR1 and CDR2 from the germline V gene are ENHRY and SYGVKD. The CDR3 has 16 residues. Trimming stripped 5 bases from V and 1 base from J, with 16 bases between. The CDR3 protein is CAISLTTTSGTDTQYF. The DNA of the CDR3 is TGTGCCATCAGTCTCACGACTACGTCGGGCACAGATACGCAGTATTTT.

The sample holds a few counts of this clone. The V gene is TRBV4-1, the J gene TRBJ1-2, with a possible D match to TRBD1 (6 bases). Germline CDR1 MGHRA, CDR2 YSYEKL. This CDR3 region has 15 residues. V dropped 0 bases and J dropped 6 bases, with 14 bases sitting between them. The CDR3 here is CASSQDSAQGDGYTF. Here the CDR3 DNA reads TGCGCCAGCAGCCAAGATAGTGCACAGGGCGATGGCTACACCTTC.

The rearrangement joins TRBV19 to TRBJ1-2, with D maybe TRBD1 (5 bases). Between the trimmed V and J ends, which lost 7 bases and 3 bases, there was a span of 12 bases. The CDR3 loop spans 13 amino acids. Per germline, CDR1 LNHDA and CDR2 SQIVND (reference sequence). The CDR3: CASTDQGHYGYTF. CDR3 nucleotides: TGTGCCAGTACCGATCAGGGCCACTATGGCTACACCTTC.

The chain uses TRBV5-4 and TRBJ2-3, with TRBD1 matching over 10 bases. The CDR3 has 14 amino acids. After removal of 2 bases from V and 8 bases from J, the junction contained 5 bases not matched to a gene. Germline CDR1 reads SGHNT; CDR2 reads YYREEE (reference sequence). The CDR3 bases are TGTGCCAGCAGCTTTTGGACAGGGGGTGGTACGCAGTATTTT. It codes for CASSFWTGGGTQYF.

This rearrangement joins TRBV19 to TRBJ1-5; weak D call: TRBD1 (6 bases). Germline-derived CDR1 and CDR2 are LNHDA and SQIVND (reference sequence). V was clipped by 7 bases and J by 1 base, with 8 bases between them. This CDR3 comprises 13 residues. In nucleotides, the CDR3 is TGTGCCAGTACGGACAGCAGCAATCAGCCCCAGCATTTT. Its translation is CASTDSSNQPQHF.

The chain joins TRBV19 to TRBJ2-1, with TRBD1 matching 8 bases. The germline gives CDR1 LNHDA, CDR2 SQIVND (reference sequence). The CDR3 consists of 16 residues. Trimming cost V 5 bases and J 1 base; bases outside gene matches: 7. The CDR3 here is CASSSIQGGSYNEQFF. The CDR3 nucleotides read TGTGCCAGTAGTTCGATACAGGGGGGATCCTACAATGAGCAGTTCTTC.

The V and J genes are TRBV5-1 and TRBJ1-1; a weak D match, TRBD1 (5 bases). The germline V and J ends were trimmed by 1 base and 6 bases, with 10 bases remaining between them. CDR1 and CDR2 from the germline V gene are SGHRS and YFSETQ. The CDR3 is 13 residues long. In nucleotides, the CDR3 is TGCGCCAGCAGCTTGACAGGCGCCGCTGAAGCTTTCTTT. Its translation: CASSLTGAAEAFF.

V gene TRBV9 combines with J gene TRBJ2-1, with D perhaps TRBD1 (6 bases). Looked up from germline, CDR1 is SGDLS and CDR2 is YYNGEE. The V end lost 2 bases, the J end lost 4 bases, and 7 bases lay between the germline ends. The CDR3 extends over 13 amino acids. The CDR3 spells CASSVDRYNEQFF. The CDR3 nucleotides are TGTGCCAGCAGCGTGGACAGATACAATGAGCAGTTCTTC.

The chain links TRBV4-1 to TRBJ1-2, with 10 bases that match TRBD1. This CDR3 spans 15 amino acids. V trimming: 0 bases; J trimming: 4 bases; junction bases outside the gene matches: 2. Germline V CDR1 and CDR2: MGHRA, YSYEKL. DNA for the CDR3: TGCGCCAGCAGCCAAGAGGACAGGGGGGCCTATGGCTACACCTTC. This encodes CASSQEDRGAYGYTF.

In its sample, this clone was seen a few times. This chain links TRBV5-1 with TRBJ1-1, with D possibly being TRBD1 (6 bases). The CDR3 runs to 14 residues. CDR1 and CDR2 (germline): SGHRS, YFSETQ. Trimming left V 4 bases short and J 1 base short, with 11 bases between. CDR3 region: CASSTWTENTEAFF. The CDR3 DNA follows: TGCGCCAGCAGCACCTGGACAGAGAACACTGAAGCTTTCTTT.

This chain uses TRBV5-6 with TRBJ1-1; D unclear. From germline, CDR1 is SGHDT and CDR2 YYEEEE. This CDR3 is 16 amino acids long. Trimming pared 0 bases from V and 4 bases from J, leaving 16 bases between. CDR3: CASSLGKRRRGTEAFF. The CDR3 DNA reads as TGTGCCAGCAGCTTGGGAAAACGAAGGAGAGGCACTGAAGCTTTCTTT.

In regard to this clone: The same CDR3 can be traced to other DNA sequences in this sample. This chain uses TRBV5-1 with TRBJ1-3; 9 positions match TRBD1. This CDR3 spans 15 amino acids. The germline V gene encodes CDR1 SGHRS and CDR2 YFSETQ. V shed 3 bases, J shed 3 bases, and the junction held 4 bases outside the gene matches. CDR3 sequence: CASSSGTGSGNTIYF. CDR3 nucleotide sequence: TGCGCCAGCAGCTCCGGGACAGGGAGTGGAAACACCATATATTTT.

The CDR3 reads CASSLGPRTGGGYTF. CDR3 in DNA: TGCGCCAGCAGCTTGGGCCCCCGGACAGGGGGAGGCTACACCTTC. The J gene is TRBJ1-2, the V gene TRBV5-1; 10 nucleotides line up with TRBD1. Germline lookup yields CDR1 SGHRS and CDR2 YFSETQ. Losses at the gene ends were 0 bases for V and 8 bases for J; bases not matched to a gene: 7. The CDR3 contains 15 residues.

The rearrangement uses TRBV28 and TRBJ2-7; 7 bases line up with TRBD1. Germline V gene lookup returns CDR1 MDHEN and CDR2 SYDVKM. The CDR3 runs to 15 residues. V trimming: 4 bases; J trimming: 6 bases; junction bases outside the gene matches: 12. This CDR3 is CASSSTGTVRSEQYV. The CDR3 nucleotides are TGTGCCAGCAGTTCAACCGGGACAGTTCGATCCGAGCAGTACGTC.

This clone was seen a single time. The genes are TRBV11-3 and TRBJ2-1; D is undetermined. The ends were cut back, 4 bases at V and 6 bases at J, with 7 bases in the middle. The CDR3 spans 12 residues. CDR1 and CDR2 from the germline V gene are SGHNT and YENEEA. The CDR3 region is CASSYRGNEQFF. Written as DNA, the CDR3 is TGTGCCAGCAGCTACCGAGGCAATGAGCAGTTCTTC.

The rearrangement uses TRBV2 and TRBJ1-1, with D unclear. V was shortened by 2 bases and J by 1 base, with 8 bases between the two germline ends. The CDR3 is 14 amino acids. CDR1 is SNHLY, CDR2 FYNNEI, per germline. CDR3 protein: CASSEFGRNTEAFF. The CDR3 DNA reads as TGTGCCAGCAGTGAATTCGGGAGGAACACTGAAGCTTTCTTT.

The gene calls are TRBV24-1 and TRBJ2-5; TRBD2 aligns across 7 bases. The germline CDR1 and CDR2 sequences are KGHDR and SFDVKD. V lost 3 bases and J lost 5; bases outside the gene matches: 5. The CDR3 length is 14 residues. The CDR3 protein is CATSDTQGGETQYF. As DNA, the CDR3 is TGTGCCACCAGTGATACTCAGGGAGGGGAGACCCAGTACTTC.